Listed below are T cell receptor beta chains from one sample, sequenced in a study of cytomegalovirus exposure and HLA in healthy donors. Generated by immunoSEQ multiplex PCR, the TCRdb table keeps only in-frame clones and is missing some. There are about 160,000 clones in the sample; roughly 90% occur only once, and around a tenth lies in the top ten. Sequencing was performed on PBMCs. The origin of the receptors is a woman aged 18-29 years in good health and CMV-seropositive. Each CDR3 is given with its conserved first and last residue. The D gene is left open where the match is weak. Not all rows give a size; the values are once, few, many and, for expanded clones, a class.

>TRBV7-8|-|-|TRBJ2-3
CASSLVGDTQYF
TGTGCCAGCAGCTTAGTCGGAGATACGCAGTATTTT
>TRBV30|-|-|TRBJ2-1
CAWSPEYNEQFF
TGTGCCTGGAGTCCAGAATACAATGAGCAGTTCTTC
>TRBV28|TRBD1|-|TRBJ1-4
CASSSGTGGEKLFF
TGTGCCAGCAGTTCCGGGACAGGGGGTGAAAAACTGTTTTTT
>TRBV15|-|-|TRBJ1-1
CATSRDKLSEAFF
TGTGCCACCAGCCGGGACAAGCTGTCTGAAGCTTTCTTT
>TRBV7-3|TRBD1|-|TRBJ2-1
CASSSRDRGYNEQFF
TGTGCCAGCAGCTCCCGGGACAGGGGTTACAATGAGCAGTTCTTC
>TRBV11-2|TRBD1|-|TRBJ1-3
CASSLAPGGSGNTIYF
TGTGCCAGCAGCTTAGCGCCAGGGGGCTCTGGAAACACCATATATTTT
>TRBV7-2|TRBD2|-|TRBJ2-1
CASSALAGDNNEQFF
TGTGCCAGCAGCGCCCTAGCGGGAGACAACAATGAGCAGTTCTTC
>TRBV7-9|-|-|TRBJ1-1
CASSLYGGLSDTEAFF
TGTGCCAGCAGCTTATACGGGGGGTTGAGCGACACTGAAGCTTTCTTT
>TRBV5-1|-|-|TRBJ2-5
CASSHGQQETQYF
TGCGCCAGCTCCCACGGACAGCAAGAGACCCAGTACTTC
>TRBV19|TRBD1|-|TRBJ1-2
CASSLNGALRLGQGAFYYGYTF
TGTGCCAGTAGTCTCAATGGGGCTTTGCGTTTGGGACAGGGGGCTTTTTACTATGGCTACACCTTC
>TRBV9|-|-|TRBJ1-4
CASSSVGATNEKLFF
TGTGCCAGCAGCTCGGTAGGAGCAACTAATGAAAAACTGTTTTTT
>TRBV27|-|-|TRBJ2-3
CASSTRATRDTQYF
TGTGCCAGCAGTACGAGGGCTACTAGAGATACGCAGTATTTT
>TRBV5-1|-|-|TRBJ1-1
CASSPGLLPEAFF
TGCGCCAGCAGCCCCGGACTGCTTCCTGAAGCTTTCTTT
>TRBV7-6|-|-|TRBJ1-5
CASSPSGGTTHQPQHF
TGTGCCAGCAGCCCCTCAGGTGGGACAACCCATCAGCCCCAGCATTTT
>TRBV20-1|-|-|TRBJ1-5
CSARSGQPQHF
TGCAGTGCTAGAAGCGGGCAGCCCCAGCATTTT
>TRBV28|TRBD1|-|TRBJ1-3
CASSRQGVGGNTIYF
TGTGCCAGCAGTAGACAGGGGGTCGGTGGAAACACCATATATTTT
>TRBV6-5|TRBD1|once|TRBJ1-2
CASSRTGGGSGYTF
TGTGCCAGCAGCCGGACAGGGGGCGGGAGTGGCTACACCTTC
>TRBV7-2|TRBD1|-|TRBJ2-7
CASSWSIGQGNEQYF
TGTGCCAGCAGCTGGTCCATCGGACAGGGGAACGAGCAGTACTTC
>TRBV29-1|-|-|TRBJ1-1
CSIDRNTEAFF
TGCAGCATAGACAGGAACACTGAAGCTTTCTTT
>TRBV6-1|TRBD1|-|TRBJ1-1
CASSRSQGANTEAFF
TGTGCCAGCAGTAGGAGCCAGGGGGCGAACACTGAAGCTTTCTTT
>TRBV5-4|TRBD2|-|TRBJ2-1
CASSLAGRGNEQFF
TGTGCCAGCAGCTTAGCGGGAAGGGGCAATGAGCAGTTCTTC
>TRBV19|-|-|TRBJ1-1
CASSMYNTEAFF
TGTGCCAGTAGTATGTATAACACTGAAGCTTTCTTT
>TRBV7-3|-|once|TRBJ1-1
CASSFSGGEAFF
TGTGCCAGCAGCTTCTCGGGAGGTGAAGCTTTCTTT
>TRBV5-1|TRBD1|-|TRBJ2-6
CASSWGDRATGANVLTF
TGCGCCAGCAGCTGGGGGGACAGGGCAACTGGGGCCAACGTCCTGACTTTC
>TRBV18|TRBD1|-|TRBJ1-1
CASSPGQGGTEAFF
TGTGCCAGCTCACCAGGACAGGGGGGCACTGAAGCTTTCTTT
>TRBV7-8|-|-|TRBJ2-7
CASSGRSANYEQYF
TGTGCCAGCAGCGGACGTAGCGCTAACTACGAGCAGTACTTC
>TRBV4-1|TRBD1|-|TRBJ2-3
CASSQDGRGQFSTDTQYF
TGCGCCAGCAGCCAAGATGGCAGGGGGCAGTTTAGCACAGATACGCAGTATTTT
>TRBV19|-|-|TRBJ1-1
CASSNQATEAFF
TGTGCCAGTAGTAACCAGGCCACTGAAGCTTTCTTT
>TRBV19|-|-|TRBJ1-1
CASSRRGRNTEAFF
TGTGCCAGTAGCCGGAGAGGGCGGAACACTGAAGCTTTCTTT
>TRBV5-5|-|-|TRBJ1-1
CASSFDFGNTEAFF
TGTGCCAGCAGCTTCGATTTCGGGAACACTGAAGCTTTCTTT
>TRBV7-2|TRBD2|-|TRBJ2-1
CASSLHGLANEQFF
TGTGCCAGCAGCCTACACGGACTAGCAAATGAGCAGTTCTTC
>TRBV7-9|-|few|TRBJ2-2
CASSYLSGELFF
TGTGCCAGCAGTTATTTATCGGGGGAGCTGTTTTTT
>TRBV7-9|TRBD2|-|TRBJ2-7
CASSPPESGSTYEQYF
TGTGCCAGCAGCCCCCCAGAAAGCGGGAGCACCTACGAGCAGTACTTC
>TRBV6-1|-|-|TRBJ1-1
CASSVQGGNTEAFF
TGTGCCAGCAGTGTGCAGGGTGGGAACACTGAAGCTTTCTTT
>TRBV29-1|-|-|TRBJ1-1
CSVEASGVNTEAFF
TGCAGCGTTGAGGCGTCAGGGGTAAACACTGAAGCTTTCTTT
>TRBV2|TRBD2|-|TRBJ2-3
CASGGLGVAGADTQYF
TGTGCCAGCGGAGGTTTAGGAGTAGCGGGAGCAGATACGCAGTATTTT
>TRBV7-2|-|-|TRBJ1-2
CASSLIRGDYGYTF
TGTGCCAGCAGCTTAATAAGGGGTGACTATGGCTACACCTTC
>TRBV28|TRBD1|-|TRBJ2-3
CASSPIQGAEDTQYF
TGTGCCAGCAGTCCGATACAGGGGGCGGAAGATACGCAGTATTTT
>TRBV30|TRBD2|-|TRBJ2-1
CAWLGGLSYNEQFF
TGTGCCTGGCTGGGAGGGCTATCCTACAATGAGCAGTTCTTC